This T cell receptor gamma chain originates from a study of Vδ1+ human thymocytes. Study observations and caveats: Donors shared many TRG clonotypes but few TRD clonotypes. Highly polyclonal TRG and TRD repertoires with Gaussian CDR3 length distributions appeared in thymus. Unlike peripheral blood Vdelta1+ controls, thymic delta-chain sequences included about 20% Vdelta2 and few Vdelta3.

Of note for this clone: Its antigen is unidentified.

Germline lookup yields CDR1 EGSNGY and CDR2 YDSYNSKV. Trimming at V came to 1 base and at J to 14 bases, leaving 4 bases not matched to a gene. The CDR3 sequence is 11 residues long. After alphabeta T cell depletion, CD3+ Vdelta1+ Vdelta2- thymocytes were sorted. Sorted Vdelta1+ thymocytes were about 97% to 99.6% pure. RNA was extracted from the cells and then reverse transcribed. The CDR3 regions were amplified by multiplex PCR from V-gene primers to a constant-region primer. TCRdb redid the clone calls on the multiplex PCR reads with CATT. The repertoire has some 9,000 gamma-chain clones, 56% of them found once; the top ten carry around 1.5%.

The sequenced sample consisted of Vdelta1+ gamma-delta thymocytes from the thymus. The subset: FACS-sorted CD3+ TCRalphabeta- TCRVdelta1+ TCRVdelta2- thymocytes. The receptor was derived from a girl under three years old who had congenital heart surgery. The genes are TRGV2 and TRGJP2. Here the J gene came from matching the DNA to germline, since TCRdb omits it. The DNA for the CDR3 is TGTGCCACCTGGGACGGAGTTATCAAGACGTTT. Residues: CATWDGVIKTF.